This T cell receptor (beta chain) appears in the sequencing data of a study of blood T cell repertoires in COVID-19 (dated by TCRdb to the early 2020s). Concerning the study at large: Collaborator samples came from the United States, Italy and Spain and covered acute and convalescent phases of COVID-19. The material from the prospective study consisted of cDNA or gDNA derived from T cells, B-cell-depleted T cells, or PBMCs. HLA class I and class II types, where available, came from metadata supplied by the sample provider rather than from assay-based typing. Sample metadata almost always included a de-identified subject ID, COVID-19 status, age in years and sex. The samples were drawn from two sources: the first 160 participants of the ongoing ImmuneRACE study, and 1,200 or so subjects contributed by 6 global collaborators. Deeply sampled blood TCRbeta repertoires from subjects exposed to, actively infected with, or recovered from COVID-19 were included in the dataset. A freely available public database, intended as a resource for researchers studying the immune response to SARS-CoV-2, is where the repertoires were released. What the research found in general, with its limitations: The amount of clinical and demographic metadata varied by source and participant and was provided uncurated.

Notes on this clone: Its antigen target is currently unknown. No base-level quality is on record; no much larger clone is a single base apart.

Participants in the prospective study were aged about 18 to 95 years, lived in approximately 26 United States geographic areas, and enrolled through a virtual design. In the prospective study, cohorts were assigned on the basis of participant-reported clinical history obtained from a screening survey and a study questionnaire. Exposed participants had been in contact, within 2 weeks of entering the study, with a person who had a PCR-confirmed or clinician-diagnosed case of COVID-19. In the prospective study, mobile phlebotomists collected whole blood, serum and a nasopharyngeal or oropharyngeal swab from each participant. Over an approximately 2-month period, participants in the prospective study had the option of providing additional blood draws and questionnaires. Before DNA extraction, prospective study blood samples were shipped either frozen or at room temperature. V loses 2 bases of germline sequence and J loses 2 bases, and the interval between the two ends is 12 bases. From cysteine to phenylalanine, the CDR3 is 15 amino acids long. Only the CDR3 portion is preserved as DNA: 45 bases, with reading frame beginning at the first base. From a lookup of the germline V gene, CDR1 and CDR2 are SGHVS and FQNEAQ.

TCRbeta CDR3 regions were amplified from genomic DNA by means of the immunoSEQ Assay, a bias-controlled multiplex PCR. The paper's data handling went like this. The number of nucleated cells in each sample was estimated from the amplification of reference gene primers within the assay. To quantify the absolute abundance of each unique TCRbeta CDR3 rearrangement, sequence reads were collapsed and filtered. For each sample, productive Simpson clonality was calculated as the square root of Simpson's diversity index over productive rearrangements. Held by TCRdb, this immuneACCESS table contains in-frame sequences only and omits some clones. Under half of the omission traces to an unresolved V gene where checked; the cause of the rest is unknown. V and J calls plus clone size are reproduced from that table; the DNA served to infer D and trimming. The sample table records 350,000 to 400,000 clones; just over 90% of these occur just once. The ten top clones hold 0.8% to 0.9% of the sample.

This receptor was taken from a woman aged 40-49 years who had been exposed to COVID-19. The chain is made from TRBV7-8 and TRBJ1-1, and perhaps TRBD1 as D gene, on 5 matching bases. Source material: PBMCs or T cells enriched from blood (not recorded which). The bases read TGTGCCAGCAGCTTATCTCTGGACAAAAACACTGAAGCTTTCTTT. It encodes CASSLSLDKNTEAFF.